Each of the 8 T cell receptor beta chains below was sequenced from the same sample in a study of T cell repertoires in cytomegalovirus infection. TCRdb analysed the reads with MiXCR anew, one entry per CDR3 protein. The sample has 640,000 or so distinct CDR3 sequences; about 33% are singletons. Antigen specificity for these receptors is unknown. The starting material was cultured PBMCs, obtained from culture after CMV antigen stimulation. Every receptor here comes from a human donor in good health (CMV status not recorded). Some clones in this sample may be carry-over from other donors' samples.

The gene calls are TRBV27 and TRBJ2-3; D is ambiguous. This CDR3 spans 13 amino acids. CDR1 and CDR2 (germline): MNHEY, SMNVEV (reference sequence). Trimming removed 7 bases from V and 5 bases from J, with 13 bases in between. CDR3: CASTFTSGDTQYF. In nucleotides, the CDR3 is TGTGCCAGCACTTTCACCTCTGGAGATACGCAGTATTTT.

This clonotype was seen just once. The chain employs TRBV4-1 and TRBJ1-2; D may be TRBD1 (5 bases). Germline V gene lookup returns CDR1 MGHRA and CDR2 YSYEKL. The V and J ends lost 3 bases and 7 bases respectively, with 12 bases between them. The length of the CDR3 is 13 residues. This chain's CDR3 is CASSQLTGGGYTF. CDR3 DNA sequence: TGCGCCAGCAGCCAGCTGACGGGGGGTGGCTACACCTTC.

This clonotype was seen a few times. The rearrangement uses TRBV7-8 and TRBJ2-7; D not resolved. The CDR3 contains 12 residues. With 3 bases removed from V and 4 bases from J, the gap between germline ends came to 7 bases. From germline, CDR1 is SGHVS and CDR2 FQNEAQ. CDR3 protein: CASSFATYEQYF. CDR3 nucleotides: TGTGCCAGCAGCTTTGCGACTTACGAGCAGTACTTC.

The chain is built from TRBV7-9 and TRBJ2-7; 7 bases are shared with TRBD1. This CDR3 has 16 residues. Germline CDR1 is SEHNR and CDR2 is FQNEAQ (reference sequence). Trimming at V came to 5 bases and at J to 5 bases, leaving 15 bases not matched to a gene. The CDR3, as DNA: TGTGCCAGCAGCCCGCCTGCCGGCAGGGGGAATGACGAGCAGTACTTC. It translates to CASSPPAGRGNDEQYF.

This clonotype was counted only a few times. The rearrangement joins TRBV11-3 to TRBJ2-1, with 7 bases matching TRBD1. The V segment lost 5 bases and the J segment 3 bases; nucleotides outside the gene matches: 7. The germline CDR1 and CDR2 sequences are SGHNT and YENEEA. The CDR3 totals 15 residues. The CDR3 bases are TGTGCCAGCAGCCCACGCGACAGGGACTACAATGAGCAGTTCTTC. Its protein product is CASSPRDRDYNEQFF.

J is TRBJ2-3 and V is TRBV12-3 or TRBV12-4; TRBD2 matches 7 bases. V lost 1 base to trimming and J lost 2 bases; unmatched junction nucleotides: 6. The CDR3 totals 16 residues. CDR3 sequence reads: CASSLEGTKFTDTQYF. For the CDR3, the DNA is TGTGCCAGCAGTTTAGAGGGGACTAAATTCACAGATACGCAGTATTTT.

This clonotype has ten or more counts. This chain connects TRBV7-2 to TRBJ1-3, with a possible D match to TRBD1 (5 bases). Deletions cut 4 bases from V and 4 bases from J, with 11 bases between. Germline CDR1 reads SGHTA; CDR2 reads FQGNSA. The CDR3 contains 14 residues. CDR3 protein: CASSSGTGGNTIYF. In DNA, the CDR3 is TGTGCCAGCAGCTCCGGGACGGGAGGAAACACCATATATTTT.

This clonotype was observed a few times. V gene TRBV7-9 combines with J gene TRBJ2-7; D uncertain. Germline-derived CDR1 and CDR2 are SEHNR and FQNEAQ (reference sequence). V lost 2 bases, J lost 4 bases, and 6 bases lay in between. CDR3 size: 12 residues. The DNA for the CDR3 is TGTGCCAGCAGCTTATCTAAGTACGAGCAGTACTTC. Its translation: CASSLSKYEQYF. The full variable domain, its missing parts supplied by reference TRBV7-9 and TRBJ2-7, is DTGVSQNPRHKITKRGQNVTFRCDPISEHNRLYWYRQTLGQGPEFLTYFQNEAQLEKSRLLSDRFSAERPKGSFSTLEIQRTEQGDSAMYLCASSLSKYEQYFGPGTRLTVT.